This entry is about one TCR beta chain. The CDR3 consists of 14 residues. Germline loops: CDR1 SNHLY, CDR2 FYNNEI. V lost 3 bases and J 7 bases, leaving 13 bases between the germline ends. Per the study methods: Amplification with reference gene primers provided the estimates of nucleated cell counts. TCRdb keeps only in-frame clones here, not all; method: immunoSEQ multiplex PCR. From that table come the V and J calls and clone size; the DNA was used to work out D and trimming. Of about 320,000 clones listed, 88% were seen once; the top ten hold around 1.6%. Patients at the Seattle site were enrolled during active infection and followed longitudinally. The entry originates in a study of blood T cell repertoires in COVID-19. Study summary: Samples came from the United States, Italy and Spain, spanning acute and convalescent COVID-19. PBMCs, B-cell-depleted T cells, or T cells provided the cDNA or gDNA that made up the material.

This sequence was found in a woman younger than 45 with COVID-19, enrolled during active disease. The material sequenced was peripheral blood. The V gene is TRBV2, the J gene TRBJ1-5, with D possibly being TRBD1 (5 bases). The chain's CDR3 is CASSDPRVRQPQHF. CDR3 nucleotide sequence: TGTGCCAGCAGTGATCCCAGGGTCAGGCAGCCCCAGCATTTT.